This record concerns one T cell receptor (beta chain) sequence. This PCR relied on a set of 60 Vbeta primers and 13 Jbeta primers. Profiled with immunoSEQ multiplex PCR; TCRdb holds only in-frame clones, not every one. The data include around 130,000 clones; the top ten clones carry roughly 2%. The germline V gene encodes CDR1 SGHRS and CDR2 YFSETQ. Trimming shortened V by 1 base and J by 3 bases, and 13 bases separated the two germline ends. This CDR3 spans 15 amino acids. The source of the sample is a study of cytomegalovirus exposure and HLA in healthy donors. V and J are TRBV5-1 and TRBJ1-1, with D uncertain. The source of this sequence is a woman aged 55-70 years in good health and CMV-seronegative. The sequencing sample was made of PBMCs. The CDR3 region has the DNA TGCGCCAGCAGCTTGTCAACGGTGAGGGACACTGAAGCTTTCTTT. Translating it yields CASSLSTVRDTEAFF.